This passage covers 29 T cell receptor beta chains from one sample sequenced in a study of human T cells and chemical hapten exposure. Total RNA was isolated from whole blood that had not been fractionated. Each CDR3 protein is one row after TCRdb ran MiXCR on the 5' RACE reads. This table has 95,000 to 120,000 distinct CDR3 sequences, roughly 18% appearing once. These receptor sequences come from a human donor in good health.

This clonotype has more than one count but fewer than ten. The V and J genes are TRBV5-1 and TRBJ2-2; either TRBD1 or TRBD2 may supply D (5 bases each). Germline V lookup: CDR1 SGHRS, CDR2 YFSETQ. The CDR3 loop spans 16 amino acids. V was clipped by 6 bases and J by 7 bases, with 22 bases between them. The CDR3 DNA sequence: TGCGCCAGCAAGAGGGTGCCAGGGCGAGAGGACGGGGAGCTGTTTTTT. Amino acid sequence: CASKRVPGREDGELFF.

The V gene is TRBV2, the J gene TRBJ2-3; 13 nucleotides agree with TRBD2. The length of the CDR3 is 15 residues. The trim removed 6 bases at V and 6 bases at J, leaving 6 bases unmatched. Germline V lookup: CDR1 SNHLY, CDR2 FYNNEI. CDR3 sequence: CASRETSGRWDTQYF. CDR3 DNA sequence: TGTGCCAGCAGGGAGACTAGCGGGAGGTGGGATACGCAGTATTTT.

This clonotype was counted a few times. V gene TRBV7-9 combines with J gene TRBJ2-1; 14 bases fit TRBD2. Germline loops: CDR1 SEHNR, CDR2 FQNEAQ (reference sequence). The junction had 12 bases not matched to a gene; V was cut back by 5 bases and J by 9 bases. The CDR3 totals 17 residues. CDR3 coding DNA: TGTGCCAGCAGCCCGGAAACGGGACTAGCGGGAGTGGGTGAGCAGTTCTTC. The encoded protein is CASSPETGLAGVGEQFF.

DNA of the CDR3: TGTGCCATCAGGGAGGGGTTGTCTAATGAAAAACTGTTTTTT. Amino acid sequence: CAIREGLSNEKLFF. The chain has TRBV10-3 and TRBJ1-4, with TRBD1 as a possible D gene (5 bases). This CDR3 has 14 amino acids. The V gene lost 6 bases and the J gene lost 3 bases, with 11 bases spanning the gap. The germline gives CDR1 ENHRY, CDR2 SYGVKD.

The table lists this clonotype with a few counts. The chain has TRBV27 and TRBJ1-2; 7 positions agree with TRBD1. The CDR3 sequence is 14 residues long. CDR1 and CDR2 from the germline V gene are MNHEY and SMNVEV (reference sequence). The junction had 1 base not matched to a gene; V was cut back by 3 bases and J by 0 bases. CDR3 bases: TGTGCCAGCAGTTTCAGGGGGGCTAACTATGGCTACACCTTC. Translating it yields CASSFRGANYGYTF.

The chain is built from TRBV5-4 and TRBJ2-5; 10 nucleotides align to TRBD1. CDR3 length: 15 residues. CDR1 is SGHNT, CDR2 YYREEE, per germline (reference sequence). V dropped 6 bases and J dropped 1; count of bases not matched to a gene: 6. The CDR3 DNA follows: TGTGCCAGCATCCGGGACAGGGGACCCCAAGAGACCCAGTACTTC. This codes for CASIRDRGPQETQYF. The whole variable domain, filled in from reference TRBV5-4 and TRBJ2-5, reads ETGVTQSPTHLIKTRGQQVTLRCSSQSGHNTVSWYQQALGQGPQFIFQYYREEENGRGNFPPRFSGLQFPNYSSELNVNALELDDSALYLCASIRDRGPQETQYFGPGTRLLVL.

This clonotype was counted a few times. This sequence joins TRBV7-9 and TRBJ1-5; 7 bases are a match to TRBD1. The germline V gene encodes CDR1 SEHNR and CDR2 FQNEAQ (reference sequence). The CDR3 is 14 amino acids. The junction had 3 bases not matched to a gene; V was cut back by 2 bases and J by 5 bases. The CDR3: CASSLTGEDQPQHF. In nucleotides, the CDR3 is TGTGCCAGCAGCTTAACAGGGGAGGATCAGCCCCAGCATTTT.

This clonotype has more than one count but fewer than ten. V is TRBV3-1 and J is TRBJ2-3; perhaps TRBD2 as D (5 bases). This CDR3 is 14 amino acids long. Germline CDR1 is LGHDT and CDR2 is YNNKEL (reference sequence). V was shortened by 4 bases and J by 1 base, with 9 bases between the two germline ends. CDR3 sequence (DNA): TGTGCCAGCAGCCGACGCGGGCGCACAGATACGCAGTATTTT. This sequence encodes CASSRRGRTDTQYF.

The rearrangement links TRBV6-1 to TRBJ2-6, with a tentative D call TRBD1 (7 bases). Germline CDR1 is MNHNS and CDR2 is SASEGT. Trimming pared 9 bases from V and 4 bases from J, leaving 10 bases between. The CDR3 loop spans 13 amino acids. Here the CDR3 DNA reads TGTGCCAGACCAGGGGGGGGGGCCAACGTCCTGACTTTC. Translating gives CARPGGGANVLTF.

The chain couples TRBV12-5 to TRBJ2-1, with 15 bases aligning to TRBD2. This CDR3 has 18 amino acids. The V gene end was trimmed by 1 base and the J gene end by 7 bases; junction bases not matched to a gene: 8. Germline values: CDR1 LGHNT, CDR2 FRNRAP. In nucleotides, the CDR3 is TGTGCTAGTGGTTTGGCCGGGACTAGCGGGAGGCTATTGAATGAGCAGTTCTTC. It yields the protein CASGLAGTSGRLLNEQFF.

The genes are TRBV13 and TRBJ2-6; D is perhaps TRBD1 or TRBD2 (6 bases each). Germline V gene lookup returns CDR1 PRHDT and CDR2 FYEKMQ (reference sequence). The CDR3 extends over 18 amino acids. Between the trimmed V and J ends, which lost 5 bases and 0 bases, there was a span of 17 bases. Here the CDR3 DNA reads TGTGCCAGCAGCCGCCGGGGGCAGGGGCCCTCTGGGGCCAACGTCCTGACTTTC. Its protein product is CASSRRGQGPSGANVLTF.

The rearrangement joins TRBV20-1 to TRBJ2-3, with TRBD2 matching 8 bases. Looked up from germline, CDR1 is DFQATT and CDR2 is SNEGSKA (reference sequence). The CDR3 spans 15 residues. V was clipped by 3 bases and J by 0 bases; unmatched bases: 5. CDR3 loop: CSASQLAESTDTQYF. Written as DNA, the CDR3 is TGCAGTGCTAGCCAACTAGCGGAGAGCACAGATACGCAGTATTTT.

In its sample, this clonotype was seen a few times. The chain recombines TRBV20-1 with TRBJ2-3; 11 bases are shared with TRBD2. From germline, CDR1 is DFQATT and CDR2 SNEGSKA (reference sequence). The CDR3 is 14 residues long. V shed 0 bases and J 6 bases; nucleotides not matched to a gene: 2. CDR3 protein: CSARDLAGGDTQYF. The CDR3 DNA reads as TGCAGTGCTAGAGATTTAGCGGGAGGGGATACGCAGTATTTT.

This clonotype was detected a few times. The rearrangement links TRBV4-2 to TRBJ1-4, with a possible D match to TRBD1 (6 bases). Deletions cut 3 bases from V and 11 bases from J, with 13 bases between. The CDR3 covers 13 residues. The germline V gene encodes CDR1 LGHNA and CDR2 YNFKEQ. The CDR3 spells CASSQETGTKLFF. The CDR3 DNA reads TGTGCCAGCAGCCAGGAAACAGGGACGAAACTGTTTTTT.

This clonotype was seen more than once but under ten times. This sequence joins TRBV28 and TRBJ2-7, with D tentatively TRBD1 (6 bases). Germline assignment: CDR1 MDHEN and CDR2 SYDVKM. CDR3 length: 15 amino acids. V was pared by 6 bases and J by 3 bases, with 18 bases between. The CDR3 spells CASSSPRDTSYEQYF. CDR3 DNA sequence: TGTGCCAGCAGCTCTCCCCGGGACACAAGCTACGAGCAGTACTTC.

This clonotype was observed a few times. In nucleotides, the CDR3 is TGTGCCAGCAGCTTCATAGGAGGCAAGGGGACTGAAGCTTTCTTT. This sequence encodes CASSFIGGKGTEAFF. The chain uses TRBV7-8 and TRBJ1-1, with D perhaps matching TRBD1 (5 bases). The germline V gene has CDR1 SGHVS and CDR2 FQNEAQ. The ends were cut back, 3 bases at V and 5 bases at J, with 16 bases in the middle. The CDR3 is made up of 15 amino acids.

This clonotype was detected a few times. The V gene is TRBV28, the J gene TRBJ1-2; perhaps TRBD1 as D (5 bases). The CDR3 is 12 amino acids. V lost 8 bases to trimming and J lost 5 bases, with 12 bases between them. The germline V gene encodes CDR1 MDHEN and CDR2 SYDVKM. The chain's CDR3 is CASRETVYGYTF. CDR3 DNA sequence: TGTGCCAGCCGCGAGACAGTTTATGGCTACACCTTC.

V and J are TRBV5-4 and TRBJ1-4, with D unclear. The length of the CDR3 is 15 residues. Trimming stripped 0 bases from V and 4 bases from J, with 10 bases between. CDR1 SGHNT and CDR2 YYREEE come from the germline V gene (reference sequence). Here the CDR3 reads CASSLDSRGNEKLFF. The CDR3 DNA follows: TGTGCCAGCAGCTTGGACTCCCGCGGTAATGAAAAACTGTTTTTT.

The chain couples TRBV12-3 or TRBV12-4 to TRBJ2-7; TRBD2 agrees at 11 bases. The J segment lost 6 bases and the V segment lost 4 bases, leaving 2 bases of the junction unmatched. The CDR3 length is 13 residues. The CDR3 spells CASSSLAGVEQYF. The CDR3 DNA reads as TGTGCCAGCAGTTCACTAGCGGGAGTCGAGCAGTACTTC.

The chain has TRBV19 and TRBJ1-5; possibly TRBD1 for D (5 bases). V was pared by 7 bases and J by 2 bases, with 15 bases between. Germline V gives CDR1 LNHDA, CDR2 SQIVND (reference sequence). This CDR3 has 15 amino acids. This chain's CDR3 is CASMGPSVGNQPQHF. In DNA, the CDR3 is TGTGCCAGTATGGGGCCCTCAGTGGGCAATCAGCCCCAGCATTTT.

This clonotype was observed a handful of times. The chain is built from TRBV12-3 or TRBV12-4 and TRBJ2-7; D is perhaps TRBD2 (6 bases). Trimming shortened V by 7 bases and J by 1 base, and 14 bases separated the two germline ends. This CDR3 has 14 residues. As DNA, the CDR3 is TGTGCCAGCACCCTCCTGGGGGGTTCCTACGAGCAGTACTTC. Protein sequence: CASTLLGGSYEQYF.

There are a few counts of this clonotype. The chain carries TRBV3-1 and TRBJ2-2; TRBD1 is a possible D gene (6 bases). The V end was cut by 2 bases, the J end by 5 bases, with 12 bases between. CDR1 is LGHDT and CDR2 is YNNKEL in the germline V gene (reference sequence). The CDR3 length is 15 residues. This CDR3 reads CASSQPGARTGELFF. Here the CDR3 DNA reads TGTGCCAGCAGCCAACCAGGGGCGCGGACCGGGGAGCTGTTTTTT.

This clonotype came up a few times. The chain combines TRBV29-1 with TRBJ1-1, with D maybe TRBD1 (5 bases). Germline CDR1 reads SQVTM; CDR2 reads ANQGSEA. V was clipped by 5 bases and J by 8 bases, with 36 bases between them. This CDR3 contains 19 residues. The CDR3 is CSVIRPGLSPNRDRTEAFF. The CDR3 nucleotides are TGCAGCGTTATCCGACCGGGACTTTCTCCGAACCGCGACAGAACAGAAGCTTTCTTT.

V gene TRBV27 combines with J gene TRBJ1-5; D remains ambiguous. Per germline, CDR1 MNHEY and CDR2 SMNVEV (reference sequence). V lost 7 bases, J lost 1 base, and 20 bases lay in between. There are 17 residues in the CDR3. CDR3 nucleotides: TGTGCCAGCATAGTAGTTTGGGAGGGAATGAGCAATCAGCCCCAGCATTTT. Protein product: CASIVVWEGMSNQPQHF.

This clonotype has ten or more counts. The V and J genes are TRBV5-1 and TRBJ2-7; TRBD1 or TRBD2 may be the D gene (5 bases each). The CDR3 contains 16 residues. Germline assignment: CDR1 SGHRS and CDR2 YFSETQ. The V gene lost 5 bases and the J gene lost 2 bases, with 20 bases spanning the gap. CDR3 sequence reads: CASSSGTGRITYEQYF. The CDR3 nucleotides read TGCGCCAGCAGTTCGGGGACGGGCAGGATCACCTACGAGCAGTACTTC.

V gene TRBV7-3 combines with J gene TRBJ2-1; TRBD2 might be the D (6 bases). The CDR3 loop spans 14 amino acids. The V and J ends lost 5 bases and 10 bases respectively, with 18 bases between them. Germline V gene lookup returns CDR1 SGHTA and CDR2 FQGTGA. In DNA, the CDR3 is TGTGCCAGCAGCCCCCAGAGTGGGGGGTACGAGCAGTTCTTC. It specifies CASSPQSGGYEQFF.

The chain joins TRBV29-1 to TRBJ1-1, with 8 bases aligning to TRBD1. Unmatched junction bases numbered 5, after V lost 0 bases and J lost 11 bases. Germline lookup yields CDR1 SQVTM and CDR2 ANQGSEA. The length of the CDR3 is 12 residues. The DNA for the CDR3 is TGCAGCGTTGAAGATCTGGACAGGGACGCTTTCTTT. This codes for CSVEDLDRDAFF.

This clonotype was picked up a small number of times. The CDR3 DNA reads TGTGCCAGCAGCTTTGGACAGCATGCAACTAATGAAAAACTGTTTTTT. Its protein is CASSFGQHATNEKLFF. The chain has TRBV7-9 and TRBJ1-4; TRBD1 might be the D (6 bases). V lost 3 bases, J lost 0 bases, and 11 bases lay in between. There are 16 residues in the CDR3. Germline V gene data show CDR1 as SEHNR and CDR2 as FQNEAQ (reference sequence).

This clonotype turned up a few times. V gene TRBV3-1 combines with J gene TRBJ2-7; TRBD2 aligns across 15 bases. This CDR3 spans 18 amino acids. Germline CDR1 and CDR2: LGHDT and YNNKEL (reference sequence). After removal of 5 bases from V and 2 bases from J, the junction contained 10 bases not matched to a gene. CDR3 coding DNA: TGTGCCAGCAGCTATGGACTAGCGGGAGGGCCCGTAGCCTACGAGCAGTACTTC. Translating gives CASSYGLAGGPVAYEQYF.